The 13 T cell receptor beta chains presented below share a single source sample, sequenced in a study of T-cell memory formation after mild COVID-19. TCRdb used MiXCR to reprocess the 5' RACE reads, holding one entry per CDR3 protein. Of roughly 200,000 distinct CDR3 sequences in the sample, around 9.5% were seen once. The sequencing input was PBMCs or a T cell subset sorted from them (not recorded which). Every receptor here comes from a man between 18 and 29 years old who had mild COVID-19 (a few samples of this study predate the infection). Cell type and time point are not known.

J is TRBJ2-1 and V is TRBV30; 7 nucleotides agree with TRBD2. Germline V gene sequence: CDR1 GTSNPN, CDR2 SVGIG (reference sequence). V was clipped by 3 bases and J by 12 bases; unmatched bases: 2. This CDR3 contains 10 residues. The CDR3 nucleotides are TGTGCCTGGAGCTCGGGGGGGCAGTTCTTC. Amino acid sequence: CAWSSGGQFF.

The genes are TRBV27 and TRBJ1-5, with 7 bases that match TRBD1. The V gene's germline CDR1 is MNHEY and CDR2 SMNVEV (reference sequence). Germline trimming cut 10 bases from V and 4 bases from J; bases unmatched to any gene: 10. The CDR3 runs 14 residues. The CDR3 protein is CANSGGQENQPQHF. In DNA, the CDR3 is TGTGCCAACAGCGGCGGACAGGAGAATCAGCCCCAGCATTTT.

V gene TRBV6-5 combines with J gene TRBJ2-3; 7 nucleotides line up with TRBD2. Germline CDR1 is MNHEY and CDR2 is SVGAGI. V dropped 0 bases and J dropped 4; count of bases not matched to a gene: 10. This CDR3 has 17 amino acids. The CDR3 here is CASSYSTLAAGPDTQYF. For the CDR3, the DNA is TGTGCCAGCAGTTACTCGACTTTAGCAGCGGGACCAGATACGCAGTATTTT.

This clonotype was seen more than once but under ten times. The rearrangement joins TRBV5-1 to TRBJ2-1; D is unresolved. CDR3 length: 11 amino acids. Germline CDR1 is SGHRS and CDR2 is YFSETQ. Trimming cost V 4 bases and J 5 bases, with 4 bases left between them. The CDR3 nucleotides are TGCGCCAGCAGCGAGGACAATGAGCAGTTCTTC. Translated, it gives CASSEDNEQFF.

The J gene is TRBJ1-3, the V gene TRBV28; D gene ambiguous. Between the trimmed V and J ends, which lost 11 bases and 9 bases, there was a span of 20 bases. Germline CDR1 is MDHEN and CDR2 is SYDVKM. The CDR3 runs to 13 residues. CDR3 sequence: CASLTIGVGTIYF. CDR3 sequence (DNA): TGTGCCTCATTGACTATAGGTGTCGGCACCATATATTTT.

DNA for the CDR3: TGTGCCAGCAGCCAGGACAGCTCTGGGGCCAACGTCCTGACTTTC. This encodes CASSQDSSGANVLTF. The V call is TRBV3-1, the J call TRBJ2-6; D may be TRBD1 (6 bases). The V and J ends lost 3 bases and 0 bases respectively, with 6 bases between them. CDR1 and CDR2 from the germline V gene are LGHDT and YNNKEL (reference sequence). This CDR3 has 15 amino acids.

This clonotype was seen many times. The chain has TRBV4-2 and TRBJ1-6; tentative D call: TRBD1 (5 bases). The V end lost 4 bases, the J end lost 10 bases, and 14 bases lay between the germline ends. The CDR3 spans 14 residues. Germline-derived CDR1 and CDR2 are LGHNA and YNFKEQ. The CDR3 protein is CASSPTGPGSPLHF. CDR3 DNA sequence: TGTGCCAGCAGCCCCACGGGGCCAGGATCACCCCTCCACTTT.

This clonotype has a handful of counts. The V call is TRBV23-1, the J call TRBJ2-5, with a weak D call TRBD2 (6 bases). TRBV23-1 is an ORF for which the function is uncertain. V shed 0 bases and J shed 5 bases, with 13 bases lying between them. The CDR3 runs to 15 residues. Here the CDR3 reads CASSQSRSGRETQYF. In DNA form, the CDR3 reads TGCGCCAGCAGTCAATCCAGGTCAGGGAGGGAGACCCAGTACTTC.

This clonotype was counted ten times or more. The genes are TRBV20-1 and TRBJ1-1; D is possibly TRBD1 (5 bases). This CDR3 comprises 13 residues. CDR1 is DFQATT, CDR2 SNEGSKA, per germline (reference sequence). Trimming removed 6 bases from V and 1 base from J, with 12 bases in between. The DNA of the CDR3 is TGCAGTGCGGGCAGACAGAGGAACACTGAAGCTTTCTTT. Its protein product is CSAGRQRNTEAFF.

CDR3 coding DNA: TGTGCCAGTAGTATGGGGGTCCCCGGACAGGGGGCTTACGAGCAGTACTTC. Translation: CASSMGVPGQGAYEQYF. The chain uses TRBV19 and TRBJ2-7; 11 nucleotides line up with TRBD1. The V and J ends lost 3 bases and 4 bases, in that order; junction bases with no gene match: 11. CDR3 length equals 17 residues. Germline CDR1 LNHDA, CDR2 SQIVND (reference sequence). The complete variable domain, with remaining parts taken from reference TRBV19 and TRBJ2-7, reads DGGITQSPKYLFRKEGQNVTLSCEQNLNHDAMYWYRQDPGQGLRLIYYSQIVNDFQKGDIAEGYSVSREKKESFPLTVTSAQKNPTAFYLCASSMGVPGQGAYEQYFGPGTRLTVT.

The chain recombines TRBV24-1 with TRBJ2-5; no clear D. Per germline, CDR1 KGHDR and CDR2 SFDVKD. Deletions cut 4 bases from V and 4 bases from J, with 9 bases between. CDR3 length: 13 amino acids. CDR3 nucleotides: TGTGCCACCAGTGACCCGTACCGAGAGACCCAGTACTTC. Its translation is CATSDPYRETQYF.

This clonotype occurred many times. The V call is TRBV7-3, the J call TRBJ2-1; D call uncertain. Trimming left V 5 bases short and J 9 bases short, with 11 bases between. In germline, CDR1 is SGHTA, CDR2 FQGTGA. This CDR3 has 12 amino acids. CDR3: CASSAFKGEQFF. CDR3 DNA: TGTGCCAGCAGCGCCTTCAAGGGTGAGCAGTTCTTC.

At least ten counts were recorded for this clonotype. The chain uses TRBV11-2 and TRBJ2-6; TRBD1 agrees at 8 bases. With 5 bases clipped from V and 0 bases from J, the junction kept 12 bases outside the gene matches. In germline, CDR1 is SGHAT, CDR2 FQNNGV. The CDR3 contains 19 residues. Written as DNA, the CDR3 is TGTGCCAGCAGCCCCTTCAGAAGGGACAGGCTCTCTGGGGCCAACGTCCTGACTTTC. This gives the protein CASSPFRRDRLSGANVLTF.